This T cell receptor (beta chain) was identified in a study of T cells in localized non-small cell lung cancer. The V end lost 1 base, the J end lost 4 bases, and 8 bases lay between the germline ends. The CDR3 is made up of 14 amino acids. CDR1 is MGHRA, CDR2 YSYEKL, per germline. Study-wide findings and caveats: Uninvolved neighboring lung showed the greatest T cell clonality, exceeding tumor.

The table came from immunoSEQ multiplex PCR; TCRdb's copy has only in-frame clones and leaves some out. This sample yields roughly 27,000 clones, of which about nine tenths are seen a single time; 4% to 4.5% belongs to the top ten. This clone has only one observation. The antigen remains unidentified. The chain links TRBV4-1 to TRBJ1-5; no definite D call. Specimen: peripheral blood mononuclear cells, collected before any cancer treatment. The clonotype comes from a woman aged 35 to 70 with stage III lung adenocarcinoma. CDR3: CASSQAGGNQPQHF. In nucleotides, the CDR3 is TGCGCCAGCAGCCAAGCAGGAGGGAATCAGCCCCAGCATTTT.